The sequence of this T cell receptor (beta chain) was determined in a study of blood T cell repertoires in COVID-19. Overall study context: Sites across the United States, Italy and Spain contributed samples from acute and convalescent COVID-19. PBMCs, B-cell-depleted T cells, or T cells were the source of the cDNA or gDNA that made up the material.

The length of the CDR3 is 13 residues. The germline CDR1 and CDR2 sequences are MGHDK and SYGVNS. The V gene lost 8 bases and the J gene lost 1 base, with 10 bases spanning the gap. Per the study methods: Quantification of nucleated cells was approximated via reference gene primer amplification. Data came from immunoSEQ multiplex PCR; TCRdb stores just in-frame clones and leaves some out. The D gene and trimming were derived from the DNA, and the V and J assignments and clone size from that table. In the table there are fewer than 300,000 clones, more than 85% of which are singletons. The chain is built from TRBV25-1 and TRBJ2-3; a weak D match, TRBD1 (5 bases). This TCR came from a man aged 25-45 years with acute or convalescent COVID-19. Sequencing was carried out using peripheral blood. The CDR3 nucleotides read TGTGCCAGCCAAACAGGTCGCACAGATACGCAGTATTTT. It specifies CASQTGRTDTQYF.